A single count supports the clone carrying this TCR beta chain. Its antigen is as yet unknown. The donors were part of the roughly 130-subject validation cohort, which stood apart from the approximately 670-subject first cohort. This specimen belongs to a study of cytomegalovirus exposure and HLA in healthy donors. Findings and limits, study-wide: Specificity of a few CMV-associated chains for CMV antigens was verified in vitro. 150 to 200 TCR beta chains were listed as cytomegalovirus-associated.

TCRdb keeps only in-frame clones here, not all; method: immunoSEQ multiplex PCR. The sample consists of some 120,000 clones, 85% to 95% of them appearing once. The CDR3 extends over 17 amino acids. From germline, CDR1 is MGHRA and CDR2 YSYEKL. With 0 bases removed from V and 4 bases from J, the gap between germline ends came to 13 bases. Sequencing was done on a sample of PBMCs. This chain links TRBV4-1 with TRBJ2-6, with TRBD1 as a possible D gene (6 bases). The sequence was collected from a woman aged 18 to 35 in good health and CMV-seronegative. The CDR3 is CASSQELQGKGANVLTF. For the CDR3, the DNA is TGCGCCAGCAGCCAAGAACTACAGGGAAAAGGGGCCAACGTCCTGACTTTC.